The sequence of this TCR beta chain was determined in a study of cytomegalovirus exposure and HLA in healthy donors. General study findings and limits: For most TCR sequences rarity was the rule, although some public TCRs occurred in many donors. There were a few CMV-associated chains whose specificity for CMV antigens was confirmed in vitro. According to the study, roughly 180 TCR beta chains were cytomegalovirus-associated.

Regarding this clone: What it binds is unknown.

Sequenced by immunoSEQ multiplex PCR; TCRdb stores in-frame clones only, minus some. This sample has about 360,000 clones; 86% occur once, and the top ten carry approximately 0.86%. The CDR3 has 16 residues. Trimming cost V 3 bases and J 1 base, with 16 bases left between them. CDR1 and CDR2 from the germline V gene are SGHNT and YYREEE (reference sequence). The donors belonged to the approximately 120-subject validation cohort, separate from the approximately 700-subject first cohort. This sequence was found in a woman between 18 and 30 years old in good health and CMV-seronegative. V is TRBV5-4 and J is TRBJ2-5; a possible D gene is TRBD1 (5 bases). Sequencing input: PBMCs. The CDR3 spells CASSSTQTVIQETQYF. The CDR3 nucleotides are TGTGCCAGCAGCTCCACTCAGACAGTTATCCAAGAGACCCAGTACTTC. The whole variable domain, filled in from reference TRBV5-4 and TRBJ2-5, reads ETGVTQSPTHLIKTRGQQVTLRCSSQSGHNTVSWYQQALGQGPQFIFQYYREEENGRGNFPPRFSGLQFPNYSSELNVNALELDDSALYLCASSSTQTVIQETQYFGPGTRLLVL.